The 8 T cell receptor beta chains given below trace back to one sample, sequenced in a study of T-cell memory formation after mild COVID-19. TCRdb re-called the 5' RACE reads with MiXCR, one entry per CDR3 protein. The sample carries roughly 480,000 distinct CDR3 sequences, 25% recorded once. The sample was PBMCs or a T cell subset sorted from them (not recorded which). These receptors were taken from an adult woman who had mild COVID-19 (a few samples of this study predate the infection). Cell type and time point are not known.

This clonotype was detected a few times. V gene TRBV27 combines with J gene TRBJ2-7; 10 nucleotides agree with TRBD2. Germline V gives CDR1 MNHEY, CDR2 SMNVEV (reference sequence). V lost 7 bases and J lost 6; bases outside the gene matches: 12. The CDR3 is 15 residues long. The DNA of the CDR3 is TGTGCCAGCAATCTAGCGGGAGATACCCTCTCCGAGCAGTACTTC. Amino acids: CASNLAGDTLSEQYF.

This sequence joins TRBV30 and TRBJ2-7; D is undetermined. CDR1 and CDR2 from the germline V gene are GTSNPN and SVGIG (reference sequence). This CDR3 comprises 11 residues. V was shortened by 2 bases and J by 7 bases, with 9 bases between the two germline ends. CDR3 coding DNA: TGTGCCTGGAGTAACGGGTGGGAGCAGTACTTC. Encoded protein: CAWSNGWEQYF.

In this sample, this clonotype turned up a few times. The V and J genes are TRBV24-1 and TRBJ2-5, with D tentatively TRBD1 (5 bases). Germline CDR1 and CDR2: KGHDR and SFDVKD. This CDR3 contains 14 residues. V was trimmed by 2 bases and J by 5 bases, leaving 11 bases between them. The CDR3 DNA reads TGTGCCACCAGTGATTCAGGGATTCGGGAGACCCAGTACTTC. Protein: CATSDSGIRETQYF.

The V and J genes are TRBV29-1 and TRBJ2-2; D is perhaps TRBD1 (6 bases). Germline values: CDR1 SQVTM, CDR2 ANQGSEA. This CDR3 spans 13 amino acids. Trimming cost V 6 bases and J 6 bases, with 14 bases left between them. The CDR3 DNA reads TGCAGCGTGGCACAGGGTCTGCCCGGGGAGCTGTTTTTT. This encodes CSVAQGLPGELFF.

This chain links TRBV5-1 with TRBJ2-1; 9 nucleotides agree with TRBD1. V dropped 7 bases and J dropped 5; count of bases not matched to a gene: 13. Germline loops: CDR1 SGHRS, CDR2 YFSETQ. This CDR3 has 16 residues. CDR3 residues: CASPPGRDRVHNEQFF. The CDR3 nucleotides read TGCGCCAGCCCCCCCGGACGGGACAGGGTCCACAATGAGCAGTTCTTC.

This clonotype has just one count. The V gene is TRBV12-3 or TRBV12-4, the J gene TRBJ2-7; 8 positions agree with TRBD1. The CDR3 has 18 amino acids. Trimming took 5 bases from V and 3 from J; bases not matched to a gene: 18. The CDR3 is CASSPRLRQGSFHYEQYF. DNA of the CDR3: TGTGCCAGCAGTCCTAGATTGCGACAGGGGTCTTTTCACTACGAGCAGTACTTC.

This clonotype occurred many times. The chain couples TRBV7-9 to TRBJ2-7; D gene uncertain. Looked up from germline, CDR1 is SEHNR and CDR2 is FQNEAQ (reference sequence). Trimming cost V 0 bases and J 0 bases, with 9 bases left between them. CDR3 length equals 15 residues. The CDR3 DNA reads TGTGCCAGCAGCTTAGCGGGCGCCAGCTCCTACGAGCAGTACTTC. This sequence encodes CASSLAGASSYEQYF.

This clonotype was seen at least ten times. J is TRBJ2-7 and V is TRBV4-1; 8 bases line up with TRBD1. V was clipped by 4 bases and J by 0 bases; unmatched bases: 2. This CDR3 is built from 14 residues. Germline V gene lookup returns CDR1 MGHRA and CDR2 YSYEKL. CDR3 in amino acids: CASSRTGSSYEQYF. As DNA, the CDR3 is TGCGCCAGCAGCCGGACAGGGAGCTCCTACGAGCAGTACTTC.